A single sample is the source of the 29 T cell receptor beta chains below, sequenced in a study of identical twins. TCRdb recomputed calls from the 5' RACE reads with MiXCR, one row per CDR3 protein. The sample records some 1,600,000 distinct CDR3 sequences, 32% being singletons. Input material: cord blood. These receptor sequences come from a newborn girl in good health.

In the case of this clonotype: One end of the junction is discordant with germline, which a read error may explain. This rearrangement joins TRBV11-2 to TRBJ1-1; 10 positions agree with TRBD1. The CDR3 has 16 residues. Germline CDR1 SGHAT, CDR2 FQNNGV. CDR3 sequence reads: CAGRLTTGGGNTEAFF. The DNA of the CDR3 is TGTGCCGGCAGACTCACGACAGGGGGCGGGAACACTGAAGCTTTCTTT.

The CDR3 sequence: CASSPGQGIAGNTIYF. The CDR3 region has the DNA TGTGCCAGCAGTCCCGGACAGGGCATTGCTGGAAACACCATATATTTT. J is TRBJ1-3 and V is TRBV6-5, with 8 bases aligning to TRBD1. The CDR3 extends over 16 amino acids. In germline, CDR1 is MNHEY, CDR2 SVGAGI. V lost 5 bases, J lost 2 bases, and 8 bases stayed unmatched.

Concerning this clonotype: A clone one base away is much larger, so this may be a read error. This chain joins TRBV9 and TRBJ2-3; TRBD1 is a possible D gene (6 bases). The CDR3 is 15 amino acids. CDR1 and CDR2 from the germline V gene are SGDLS and YYNGEE. DNA of the CDR3: TGTGCCAGCAGAAGGACAGCCTCTAGCACAGGTACGCAGTATTTT. Amino acid sequence: CASRRTASSTGTQYF.

This clonotype was seen a handful of times. The chain recombines TRBV29-1 with TRBJ1-2; 11 bases map to TRBD1. Looked up from germline, CDR1 is SQVTM and CDR2 is ANQGSEA. There are 12 residues in the CDR3. The J segment lost 12 bases and the V segment lost 1 base, leaving 4 bases of the junction unmatched. The CDR3 reads CSVEGLGQGDTF. CDR3 sequence (DNA): TGCAGCGTTGAAGGCCTGGGACAGGGGGACACCTTC. The full variable domain, in which reference TRBV29-1 and TRBJ1-2 provide the parts outside the CDR3, is SAVISQKPSRDICQRGTSLTIQCQVDSQVTMMFWYRQQPGQSLTLIATANQGSEATYESGFVIDKFPISRPNLTFSTLTVSNMSPEDSSIYLCSVEGLGQGDTFGSGTRLTVV.

The chain links TRBV25-1 to TRBJ2-4; D is undetermined. The end of the DNA aligns better with TRBJ2-5, so the J call may be wrong. CDR3 size: 14 residues. CDR1 and CDR2 from the germline V gene are MGHDK and SYGVNS. The CDR3 bases are TGTGCCAGCAGTCCTTACTCGTTCCAAGAGACCCAGTACTTC. As protein: CASSPYSFQETQYF.

Worth noting for this clonotype: Germline is not matched at one junction end, which may reflect a read error. This CDR3 reads CASSQERVAKNIRYF. The CDR3 DNA follows: TGTGCCAGCAGCCAAGAGAGGGTAGCCAAAAACATTCGGTACTTC. The chain links TRBV3-1 to TRBJ2-4, with a possible D match to TRBD2 (5 bases). This CDR3 spans 15 amino acids. In germline, CDR1 is LGHDT, CDR2 YNNKEL (reference sequence). The entire variable domain, with the rest obtained from reference TRBV3-1 and TRBJ2-4, is as follows: DTAVSQTPKYLVTQMGNDKSIKCEQNLGHDTMYWYKQDSKKFLKIMFSYNNKELIINETVPNRFSPKSPDKAHLNLHINSLELGDSAVYFCASSQERVAKNIRYFGAGTRLSVL.

The chain has TRBV7-2 and TRBJ1-3, with unresolved D. From germline, CDR1 is SGHTA and CDR2 FQGNSA. The V end lost 2 bases, the J end lost 0 bases, and 23 bases lay between the germline ends. The CDR3 totals 20 residues. The CDR3 is CASSLWYRTDLTHSGNTIYF. For the CDR3, the DNA is TGTGCCAGCAGCTTATGGTATCGGACGGACCTCACCCACTCTGGAAACACCATATATTTT.

This chain connects TRBV25-1 to TRBJ2-3; perhaps TRBD2 as D (6 bases). Per the germline V gene, CDR1 is MGHDK and CDR2 is SYGVNS. V dropped 0 bases and J dropped 3 bases, with 19 bases sitting between them. The CDR3 runs 18 residues. The CDR3 nucleotides read TGTGCCAGCAGTGAATATTTCGTCGGGAGAGGAGGGACAGATACGCAGTATTTT. It encodes CASSEYFVGRGGTDTQYF.

The J gene is TRBJ2-1, the V gene TRBV29-1, with D perhaps matching TRBD1 (7 bases). Near its end, the DNA agrees better with TRBJ2-7, so the J call may be wrong. Per the germline V gene, CDR1 is SQVTM and CDR2 is ANQGSEA. CDR3 length: 20 residues. CDR3 bases: TGCAGCGTTGAAGTGCCCCGGCTGGCAGGGGGGATAAGCTCCTACAATGAGCAGTACTTC. It yields the protein CSVEVPRLAGGISSYNEQYF.

The chain carries TRBV20-1 and TRBJ2-3; possibly TRBD2 for D (6 bases). This CDR3 has 16 residues. In germline, CDR1 is DFQATT, CDR2 SNEGSKA (reference sequence). V gave up 1 base and J gave up 6 bases, with 20 bases separating them. In nucleotides, the CDR3 is TGCAGTGCTAGAGTCGGGGGTAGCGGCATAAGGGATACGCAGTATTTT. Translating it yields CSARVGGSGIRDTQYF.

This chain connects TRBV20-1 to TRBJ2-3; the match to TRBD2 covers 7 bases. With V trimmed by 5 bases and J by 1 base, 3 bases remained unmatched. The germline CDR1 and CDR2 sequences are DFQATT and SNEGSKA (reference sequence). The CDR3 is made up of 13 amino acids. CDR3 bases: TGCAGTGCTGGACTAGTAGGCACAGATACGCAGTATTTT. Protein: CSAGLVGTDTQYF.

This clonotype was counted between two and nine times. This chain joins TRBV6-1 and TRBJ1-1, with TRBD1 matching over 7 bases. The CDR3 contains 15 residues. J lost 4 bases, V lost 0 bases, and 5 bases had no gene match. Germline V gene sequence: CDR1 MNHNS, CDR2 SASEGT. CDR3 sequence: CASSEAATGLTEAFF. The CDR3, as DNA: TGTGCCAGCAGTGAAGCCGCGACAGGGCTCACTGAAGCTTTCTTT.

V is TRBV28 and J is TRBJ2-1, with unresolved D. This CDR3 region has 12 residues. CDR1 and CDR2 (germline): MDHEN, SYDVKM. The V end was cut by 8 bases, the J end by 4 bases, with 9 bases between. CDR3 protein: CASHERYNEQFF. For the CDR3, the DNA is TGTGCCAGCCACGAACGGTACAATGAGCAGTTCTTC.

In this sample, this clonotype turned up a few times. The rearrangement joins TRBV28 to TRBJ1-5; D gene ambiguous. CDR3 length: 15 residues. The ends were cut back, 3 bases at V and 0 bases at J, with 9 bases in the middle. CDR1 MDHEN and CDR2 SYDVKM come from the germline V gene. This CDR3 is CASSLDLGSNQPQHF. CDR3 coding DNA: TGTGCCAGCAGTTTGGACTTGGGTAGCAATCAGCCCCAGCATTTT.

The chain joins TRBV2 to TRBJ1-1, with D perhaps matching TRBD1 (6 bases). V lost 2 bases to trimming and J lost 4 bases, with 20 bases between them. This CDR3 spans 17 amino acids. Per germline, CDR1 SNHLY and CDR2 FYNNEI. The CDR3 is CASSEPVGAGGSTEAFF. CDR3 sequence (DNA): TGTGCCAGCAGTGAACCGGTGGGGGCTGGGGGTAGCACTGAAGCTTTCTTT.

This clonotype was counted only a few times. The J gene is TRBJ2-3, the V gene TRBV4-1; 7 bases are shared with TRBD2. This CDR3 spans 15 amino acids. After removal of 2 bases from V and 2 bases from J, the junction contained 4 bases not matched to a gene. Per germline, CDR1 MGHRA and CDR2 YSYEKL. The CDR3 spells CASSQLRLATDTQYF. CDR3 sequence (DNA): TGCGCCAGCAGCCAACTGAGACTAGCCACAGATACGCAGTATTTT.

This clonotype was seen only a few times. The V call is TRBV5-1, the J call TRBJ2-7, with 10 bases matching TRBD1. Germline V gives CDR1 SGHRS, CDR2 YFSETQ. With 3 bases clipped from V and 4 bases from J, the junction kept 4 bases outside the gene matches. The CDR3 length is 14 residues. This chain's CDR3 is CASSSKGQGYEQYF. The CDR3 bases are TGCGCCAGCAGCTCCAAGGGACAGGGGTACGAGCAGTACTTC.

The DNA of the CDR3 is TGCAGTGCTAGCGATGCGGCGGGAGAGGAAGAGACCCAGTACTTC. Protein: CSASDAAGEEETQYF. This chain uses TRBV20-1 with TRBJ2-5; 7 positions agree with TRBD2. Germline CDR1 and CDR2: DFQATT and SNEGSKA (reference sequence). V trimming: 3 bases; J trimming: 3 bases; junction bases outside the gene matches: 10. The CDR3 runs to 15 residues.

V is TRBV6-6 and J is TRBJ2-4, with 7 nucleotides matching TRBD2. Trimming cost V 6 bases and J 13 bases; bases outside gene matches: 21. Germline V CDR1 and CDR2: MNHNY, SVGAGI (reference sequence). CDR3 length equals 16 residues. CDR3 protein: CASRASGSGVGNEQYF. CDR3 bases: TGTGCCAGCAGGGCCTCGGGGAGCGGGGTAGGGAATGAGCAGTACTTC.

This clonotype was recorded many times. The chain joins TRBV10-3 to TRBJ2-7, with 9 bases aligning to TRBD1. CDR3 length: 15 amino acids. V was clipped by 0 bases and J by 4 bases; unmatched bases: 4. Germline CDR1 is ENHRY and CDR2 is SYGVKD. The CDR3 here is CAISESGTGFYEQYF. DNA for the CDR3: TGTGCCATCAGTGAGTCGGGGACAGGGTTTTACGAGCAGTACTTC.

This chain uses TRBV4-1 with TRBJ1-1; D not certain. V lost 0 bases and J 7 bases, leaving 9 bases between the germline ends. Germline lookup yields CDR1 MGHRA and CDR2 YSYEKL. The CDR3 spans 13 residues. In DNA, the CDR3 is TGCGCCAGCAGCCAAGATGGAGGCAGTGAAGCTTTCTTT. Amino acid sequence: CASSQDGGSEAFF.

The V call is TRBV7-9, the J call TRBJ2-5; weak D call: TRBD2 (6 bases). The germline V gene encodes CDR1 SEHNR and CDR2 FQNEAQ (reference sequence). Trimming left V 2 bases short and J 11 bases short, with 24 bases between. The CDR3 runs to 16 residues. For the CDR3, the DNA is TGTGCCAGCAGCTTACTGACTAGTGGTCGCTACAATGAGCAGTACTTC. Encoded protein: CASSLLTSGRYNEQYF.

This clonotype was observed a few times. The rearrangement links TRBV4-2 to TRBJ1-1, with D hard to call. V was trimmed by 0 bases and J by 4 bases, leaving 9 bases between them. CDR1 and CDR2 (germline): LGHNA, YNFKEQ. There are 14 residues in the CDR3. The CDR3 is CASSQDQKSTEAFF. The CDR3 DNA follows: TGTGCCAGCAGCCAAGATCAGAAGTCCACTGAAGCTTTCTTT.

CDR3 sequence (DNA): TGTGCCAGCAGCCAAGGGCCGCAGCGGGGCACAGATACGCAGTATTTT. Protein sequence: CASSQGPQRGTDTQYF. The V and J genes are TRBV3-1 and TRBJ2-3; a weak D match, TRBD2 (6 bases). Between the trimmed V and J ends, which lost 1 base and 1 base, there was a span of 12 bases. The CDR3 is 16 residues long. CDR1 LGHDT and CDR2 YNNKEL come from the germline V gene (reference sequence).

The V gene is TRBV29-1, the J gene TRBJ2-3; a possible D gene is TRBD1 (5 bases). The germline CDR1 and CDR2 sequences are SQVTM and ANQGSEA. V was pared by 3 bases and J by 9 bases, with 10 bases between. This CDR3 has 11 amino acids. The CDR3 DNA reads as TGCAGCGTTGACCGGCAGGGAACGCAGTATTTT. This gives the protein CSVDRQGTQYF.

This clonotype was counted between two and nine times. This rearrangement joins TRBV14 to TRBJ2-1, with 7 bases identical to TRBD2. The V gene end was trimmed by 1 base and the J gene end by 7 bases; junction bases not matched to a gene: 7. CDR3 length: 15 amino acids. The germline CDR1 and CDR2 sequences are SGHDN and FVKESK. The CDR3 DNA is TGTGCCAGCAGCCAAGTGGAGCGGGGACTAAATGAGCAGTTCTTC. It specifies CASSQVERGLNEQFF.

The rearrangement uses TRBV21-1 and TRBJ1-6; the table's D call TRBD1 went unverified against the DNA. TRBV21-1 is a known pseudogene. This CDR3 is 18 amino acids long. CDR3 loop: CASSTCKGDRVKNSPLHF. The CDR3 DNA is TGTGCCAGCAGCACCTGCAAGGGGGACAGGGTGAAGAATTCACCCCTCCACTTT.

CDR3 in amino acids: CSVVVLSSYEQFF. DNA for the CDR3: TGCAGCGTTGTAGTCCTCAGCTCCTACGAGCAGTTCTTC. The chain recombines TRBV29-1 with TRBJ2-1; D gene uncertain. The V and J ends lost 4 bases and 10 bases respectively, with 17 bases between them. The CDR3 is 13 residues long. The germline V gene has CDR1 SQVTM and CDR2 ANQGSEA.

In its sample, this clonotype was seen a few times. V is TRBV5-1 and J is TRBJ2-3, with 10 positions matching TRBD2. Germline V gene sequence: CDR1 SGHRS, CDR2 YFSETQ. This CDR3 is built from 17 residues. The ends lost 3 bases at V and 3 bases at J; junction bases unmatched: 10. CDR3 region: CASSSTIAGGETDTQYF. The CDR3 DNA follows: TGCGCCAGCAGCTCAACTATAGCGGGAGGAGAAACAGATACGCAGTATTTT.